One and the same sample provided the 5 T cell receptor beta chains below, sequenced in a study of T cell repertoires in cytomegalovirus infection. In TCRdb, the reads were re-called with MiXCR into one record per CDR3 protein. Found here are 900,000 to 950,000 distinct CDR3 sequences, approximately 31% of them singletons; the top ten hold around an eighth. These receptors have no known antigen. The sequencing here drew on cultured CD8+ T cells from PBMCs, taken from culture after CMV antigen stimulation. The receptor set was obtained from a human donor in good health (CMV status not recorded). Some clones in this sample may be carry-over from other donors' samples.

This clonotype has a handful of counts. The chain employs TRBV11-3 and TRBJ2-1; 10 bases line up with TRBD2. The junction had 10 bases not matched to a gene; V was cut back by 5 bases and J by 6 bases. The CDR3 is 16 amino acids. Germline V CDR1 and CDR2: SGHNT, YENEEA. CDR3 sequence reads: CASSPRSSGGLNEQFF. The DNA for the CDR3 is TGTGCCAGCAGCCCTCGGAGTAGCGGGGGGCTCAATGAGCAGTTCTTC. Full variable domain (rest looked up from reference TRBV11-3 and TRBJ2-1): EAGVVQSPRYKIIEKKQPVAFWCNPISGHNTLYWYLQNLGQGPELLIRYENEEAVDDSQLPKDRFSAERLKGVDSTLKIQPAELGDSAVYLCASSPRSSGGLNEQFFGPGTRLTVL.

Regarding this clonotype: The junction and the germline gene differ at one end; a read error may be behind it. This chain uses TRBV6-1 with TRBJ1-1; the D gene is possibly TRBD1 (6 bases). Per the germline V gene, CDR1 is MNHNS and CDR2 is SASEGT. This CDR3 has 14 residues. The CDR3 sequence: CASSRLRDNIEAFF. CDR3 DNA sequence: TGTGCCAGCAGCCGCCTCCGGGACAACATTGAAGCTTTCTTT.

This clonotype was found a few times. The V and J genes are TRBV27 and TRBJ2-2; the match to TRBD1 covers 10 bases. The J segment lost 3 bases and the V segment lost 5 bases, leaving 6 bases of the junction unmatched. From germline, CDR1 is MNHEY and CDR2 SMNVEV (reference sequence). The CDR3 loop spans 16 amino acids. CDR3 in amino acids: CASSRVDRGYTGELFF. CDR3 nucleotide sequence: TGTGCCAGCAGTAGGGTGGACAGGGGGTACACCGGGGAGCTGTTTTTT.

The chain employs TRBV7-9 and TRBJ2-3; D possibly uses TRBD1 or TRBD2 (5 bases each). V lost 5 bases, J lost 4 bases, and 10 bases lay in between. The CDR3 covers 13 residues. Germline values: CDR1 SEHNR, CDR2 FQNEAQ (reference sequence). In DNA, the CDR3 is TGTGCCAGCAGCGTGGGGGTGGCAGATACGCAGTATTTT. Protein product: CASSVGVADTQYF.

This sequence joins TRBV6-2 or TRBV6-3 and TRBJ1-4, with D hard to call. The CDR3 sequence is 12 residues long. Germline V lookup: CDR1 MNHEY, CDR2 SVGEGT. The V and J ends lost 2 bases and 6 bases respectively, with 4 bases between them. The CDR3 loop is CASSYTHEKLFF. DNA of the CDR3: TGTGCCAGCAGTTACACCCATGAAAAACTGTTTTTT.